One and the same sample provided the 21 T cell receptor beta chains below, sequenced in a study of blood T cell repertoires in COVID-19. The method was immunoSEQ multiplex PCR; TCRdb's version includes in-frame clones alone and lacks a portion of them. Among some 130,000 clones listed, around 79% were seen once. The specimen was peripheral blood. Source of these receptors: a man aged 80 or over with acute or convalescent COVID-19.

V gene TRBV18 combines with J gene TRBJ1-1; D gene uncertain. V shed 2 bases and J shed 4 bases, with 20 bases lying between them. The CDR3 runs to 17 residues. Germline V gives CDR1 KGHSH, CDR2 LQKENI. CDR3: CASSPAGKILRSTEAFF. The CDR3 DNA reads as TGTGCCAGCTCACCAGCCGGGAAGATCTTAAGGAGCACTGAAGCTTTCTTT.

A single count supports this clone. The chain combines TRBV6-5 with TRBJ1-4; 8 bases are shared with TRBD1. Per the germline V gene, CDR1 is MNHEY and CDR2 is SVGAGI. Trimming removed 2 bases from V and 6 bases from J; junction bases left unmatched: 5. There are 15 residues in the CDR3. In nucleotides, the CDR3 is TGTGCCAGCAGTTACCTGACAGGGGTTTATGAAAAACTGTTTTTT. It specifies CASSYLTGVYEKLFF.

This chain connects TRBV11-2 to TRBJ2-5; TRBD1 matches at 7 bases. The junction had 3 bases not matched to a gene; V was cut back by 0 bases and J by 2 bases. CDR3 length: 15 residues. In germline, CDR1 is SGHAT, CDR2 FQNNGV. As DNA, the CDR3 is TGTGCCAGCAGCTTAGAGAGGGGGCGGCAAGAGACCCAGTACTTC. It encodes CASSLERGRQETQYF.

This chain uses TRBV5-6 with TRBJ2-7; 10 nucleotides match TRBD2. The V gene end was trimmed by 3 bases and the J gene end by 6 bases; junction bases not matched to a gene: 6. This CDR3 spans 14 amino acids. Germline loops: CDR1 SGHDT, CDR2 YYEEEE. The CDR3 nucleotides read TGTGCCAGCAGCTCGAGCGGGGGGGCGGTCGAGCAGTACTTC. Translation gives CASSSSGGAVEQYF.

The J gene is TRBJ1-2, the V gene TRBV27; 8 nucleotides match TRBD1. The CDR3 extends over 14 amino acids. The germline gives CDR1 MNHEY, CDR2 SMNVEV (reference sequence). Unmatched junction bases numbered 5, after V lost 5 bases and J lost 3 bases. The CDR3 DNA reads TGTGCCAGCAGTCCGAGGACAGGGCACTATGGCTACACCTTC. The encoded protein is CASSPRTGHYGYTF.

The genes are TRBV7-3 and TRBJ1-2; D gene ambiguous. The CDR3 totals 13 residues. V was trimmed by 7 bases and J by 3 bases, leaving 12 bases between them. Germline lookup yields CDR1 SGHTA and CDR2 FQGTGA. In DNA, the CDR3 is TGTGCCAGCAACGCGAAGATTTACTATGGCTACACCTTC. Translated, it gives CASNAKIYYGYTF.

About this clone itself: The same CDR3 can be traced to other DNA sequences in this sample. The genes are TRBV18 and TRBJ2-7, with TRBD1 as a possible D gene (5 bases). With 2 bases removed from V and 3 bases from J, the gap between germline ends came to 5 bases. The germline CDR1 and CDR2 sequences are KGHSH and LQKENI. The CDR3 loop spans 12 amino acids. The DNA for the CDR3 is TGTGCCAGCTCACCAACAGGCTACGAGCAGTACTTC. Amino acid sequence: CASSPTGYEQYF.

The chain is built from TRBV9 and TRBJ2-1; D is possibly TRBD2 (6 bases). Germline-derived CDR1 and CDR2 are SGDLS and YYNGEE. V lost 3 bases and J lost 6, with 16 bases in between. The CDR3 is made up of 15 amino acids. CDR3 loop: CASSERAGSINEQFF. Written as DNA, the CDR3 is TGTGCCAGCAGCGAGAGGGCGGGGTCTATCAATGAGCAGTTCTTC. Full variable domain (remainder filled in from reference TRBV9 and TRBJ2-1): DSGVTQTPKHLITATGQRVTLRCSPRSGDLSVYWYQQSLDQGLQFLIQYYNGEERAKGNILERFSAQQFPDLHSELNLSSLELGDSALYFCASSERAGSINEQFFGPGTRLTVL.

The chain joins TRBV7-2 to TRBJ1-1, with D hard to call. The CDR3 extends over 15 amino acids. The V gene lost 8 bases and the J gene lost 1 base, with 17 bases spanning the gap. Germline V lookup: CDR1 SGHTA, CDR2 FQGNSA. Here the CDR3 reads CASQSRAGENTEAFF. DNA for the CDR3: TGTGCCAGCCAATCCCGGGCCGGGGAGAACACTGAAGCTTTCTTT. The variable domain in full, with the rest retrieved from reference TRBV7-2 and TRBJ1-1, is GAGVSQSPSNKVTEKGKDVELRCDPISGHTALYWYRQSLGQGLEFLIYFQGNSAPDKSGLPSDRFSAERTGGSVSTLTIQRTQQEDSAVYLCASQSRAGENTEAFFGQGTRLTVV.

The chain has TRBV9 and TRBJ1-1, with TRBD1 matching 8 bases. CDR1 is SGDLS and CDR2 is YYNGEE in the germline V gene. Trimming removed 3 bases from V and 2 bases from J; junction bases left unmatched: 6. The CDR3 is made up of 15 amino acids. CDR3 in amino acids: CASSAGQGLNTEAFF. Here the CDR3 DNA reads TGTGCCAGCAGCGCAGGACAGGGTTTAAACACTGAAGCTTTCTTT.

A single count supports this clone. The chain joins TRBV2 to TRBJ2-7, with TRBD2 matching over 9 bases. Germline V gives CDR1 SNHLY, CDR2 FYNNEI. V shed 7 bases, J shed 5 bases, and the junction held 6 bases outside the gene matches. The CDR3 runs 13 residues. The DNA for the CDR3 is TGTGCCAGCAACCTAGCGGGGCGTGACGAGCAGTACTTC. Translated, it gives CASNLAGRDEQYF.

V gene TRBV27 combines with J gene TRBJ1-5; 8 bases align to TRBD1. J was trimmed by 1 base and V by 0 bases; bases with no gene match: 2. Germline V lookup: CDR1 MNHEY, CDR2 SMNVEV (reference sequence). The CDR3 sequence is 16 residues long. Here the CDR3 reads CASSLSWTGSNQPQHF. The CDR3 nucleotides are TGTGCCAGCAGTTTATCGTGGACAGGGAGCAATCAGCCCCAGCATTTT.

V usage is TRBV10-3 and J usage is TRBJ2-2; 11 bases line up with TRBD2. The junction had 7 bases not matched to a gene; V was cut back by 7 bases and J by 6 bases. The germline gives CDR1 ENHRY, CDR2 SYGVKD. The CDR3 sequence is 15 residues long. CDR3 nucleotides: TGTGCCATCAATCAGGGACTAGCGGCGTCCGGGGAGCTGTTTTTT. This codes for CAINQGLAASGELFF.

The V call is TRBV21-1, the J call TRBJ2-3; the DNA was not used to check the table's D call, TRBD1. TRBV21-1 is a pseudogene locus. The CDR3 loop spans 18 amino acids. The DNA of the CDR3 is TGTGCCAGCAGCAAAGCCCCCAGAGGGACAGCTAGCACAGATACGCAGTATTTT. Residues: CASSKAPRGTASTDTQYF.

On this clone itself: The sample contains more than one DNA sequence encoding this CDR3. V and J are TRBV7-6 and TRBJ2-3; D is perhaps TRBD1 (6 bases). The CDR3 has 15 residues. V gave up 0 bases and J gave up 0 bases, with 7 bases separating them. Germline CDR1 reads SGHVS; CDR2 reads FNYEAQ. CDR3 nucleotide sequence: TGTGCCAGCAGCTTAGCGGGGGCTAGCACAGATACGCAGTATTTT. This encodes CASSLAGASTDTQYF.

This clone has just one count. This rearrangement joins TRBV2 to TRBJ1-3, with 7 positions matching TRBD1. Germline V lookup: CDR1 SNHLY, CDR2 FYNNEI. The CDR3 is 13 residues long. Trimming at V came to 9 bases and at J to 8 bases, leaving 10 bases not matched to a gene. CDR3 coding DNA: TGTGCCAGTAATTCACAGGGGAGTGACACCATATATTTT. This sequence encodes CASNSQGSDTIYF.

The chain joins TRBV7-9 to TRBJ2-1; TRBD2 is a possible D gene (5 bases). CDR1 is SEHNR and CDR2 is FQNEAQ in the germline V gene (reference sequence). V was clipped by 5 bases and J by 3 bases, with 14 bases between them. The CDR3 is 15 amino acids. The CDR3 region is CASSPTRAIYNEQFF. The CDR3, as DNA: TGTGCCAGCAGCCCCACTAGGGCCATCTACAATGAGCAGTTCTTC.

The V and J genes are TRBV18 and TRBJ2-5; D not resolved. Trimming took 0 bases from V and 5 from J, leaving 7 bases between them. Germline V gene lookup returns CDR1 KGHSH and CDR2 LQKENI. The CDR3 totals 13 residues. CDR3 bases: TGTGCCAGCTCACCACCTATCTCCGAGACCCAGTACTTC. Translated, it gives CASSPPISETQYF.

The chain is built from TRBV10-3 and TRBJ1-6; TRBD1 agrees at 9 bases. The germline gives CDR1 ENHRY, CDR2 SYGVKD. The CDR3 has 16 amino acids. V trimming: 6 bases; J trimming: 8 bases; junction bases outside the gene matches: 11. CDR3 loop: CAISSPGQGRYSPLHF. Written as DNA, the CDR3 is TGTGCCATCAGCAGCCCGGGACAGGGCCGTTATTCACCCCTCCACTTT.

This clone was observed a handful of times. The chain has TRBV12-5 and TRBJ2-5; 8 nucleotides line up with TRBD2. V lost 3 bases to trimming and J lost 3 bases; unmatched junction nucleotides: 0. Germline values: CDR1 LGHNT, CDR2 FRNRAP. The CDR3 loop spans 13 amino acids. The CDR3 region is CASGFGGEETQYF. CDR3 sequence (DNA): TGTGCTAGTGGTTTCGGGGGGGAAGAGACCCAGTACTTC. The full variable domain, rest sourced from reference TRBV12-5 and TRBJ2-5, is DARVTQTPRHKVTEMGQEVTMRCQPILGHNTVFWYRQTMMQGLELLAYFRNRAPLDDSGMPKDRFSAEMPDATLATLKIQPSEPRDSAVYFCASGFGGEETQYFGPGTRLLVL.

The chain employs TRBV15 and TRBJ1-5; a weak D match, TRBD1 (6 bases). V gave up 3 bases and J gave up 7 bases, with 16 bases separating them. Germline-derived CDR1 and CDR2 are LNHNV and YYDKDF (reference sequence). There are 15 residues in the CDR3. CDR3 loop: CATSSPGGGRQPQHF. The CDR3 bases are TGTGCCACCAGCAGTCCCGGTGGGGGCAGGCAGCCCCAGCATTTT.